This T cell receptor (beta chain) stems from a study of blood T cell repertoires in COVID-19. Background on the study: Whether acute or convalescent, the COVID-19 samples came from the United States, Italy and Spain.

This clone was detected a few times. Grouping used clinical history reported by participants in a survey and questionnaire. Source study methods: Reference gene primer amplification yielded estimated nucleated cell counts. Assay used: immunoSEQ multiplex PCR; TCRdb lists only in-frame clones, some missing. Clonal size and the V and J genes are those of that table, whereas D and trimming came from the DNA. Among 130,000 to 150,000 clones listed, roughly 83% were seen once. The ends lost 5 bases at V and 4 bases at J; junction bases unmatched: 10. CDR1 is MDHEN and CDR2 is SYDVKM in the germline V gene. This CDR3 comprises 16 residues.

The V and J genes are TRBV28 and TRBJ2-2, with TRBD1 identical over 7 bases. The source is a man aged 45-65 years who had recovered from COVID-19. The sequenced material came from PBMCs or T cells enriched from blood (not recorded which). CDR3 residues: CASSRREDRATGELFF. The CDR3 DNA reads as TGTGCCAGCAGTCGAAGGGAAGACAGGGCCACCGGGGAGCTGTTTTTT.